The next 5 T cell receptor beta chains were all read from a single sample in a study of OX40 agonist ivuxolimab in advanced cancers. Generated by immunoSEQ multiplex PCR, the TCRdb table keeps only in-frame clones and is missing some. This table has 30,000 to 40,000 clones, over 60% appearing once. Sequences were derived from CD4+ or CD8+ T cells sorted from blood, sampled in a trial of the OX40 agonist ivuxolimab. Source of these receptors: an adult with an advanced solid tumor such as melanoma, head and neck, liver or kidney cancer.

This sequence joins TRBV6-9 and TRBJ1-4, with D possibly TRBD1 on 6 matching bases. Looked up from germline, CDR1 is MNHGY and CDR2 is SVAAGI. The CDR3 runs 14 residues. V gave up 5 bases and J gave up 8 bases, with 15 bases separating them. The CDR3 bases are TGTGCCAGCAGTCCCCAGGGGCGACGAGAAAAACTGTTTTTT. Translating it yields CASSPQGRREKLFF.

CDR3 loop: CASSYNGRELFF. DNA of the CDR3: TGTGCCAGCAGTTACAATGGAAGGGAGCTGTTTTTT. The chain employs TRBV6-5 and TRBJ2-2; D uncertain. Germline V gene sequence: CDR1 MNHEY, CDR2 SVGAGI. This CDR3 has 12 amino acids. Trimming left V 2 bases short and J 9 bases short, with 7 bases between.

This clone was observed a handful of times. The chain joins TRBV6-6 to TRBJ1-5; 10 bases align to TRBD1. This CDR3 region has 14 residues. Germline loops: CDR1 MNHNY, CDR2 SVGAGI (reference sequence). The trim removed 5 bases at V and 4 bases at J, leaving 2 bases unmatched. CDR3 sequence reads: CASSPGQGNQPQHF. The CDR3 nucleotides read TGTGCCAGCAGTCCGGGACAGGGGAATCAGCCCCAGCATTTT.

On this clone: One junction end disagrees with the germline gene, perhaps due to a read error. As DNA, the CDR3 is TGTGCCAGCAGCTTCCAAACTAGCGGGATGGACTTC. Translating gives CASSFQTSGMDF. The chain joins TRBV7-2 to TRBJ2-7; 10 bases are a match to TRBD2. CDR3 size: 12 residues. Germline V lookup: CDR1 SGHTA, CDR2 FQGNSA.

The chain combines TRBV4-1 with TRBJ2-3; TRBD2 agrees at 9 bases. The V gene end was trimmed by 3 bases and the J gene end by 5 bases; junction bases not matched to a gene: 6. Germline values: CDR1 MGHRA, CDR2 YSYEKL. This CDR3 contains 15 residues. CDR3 coding DNA: TGCGCCAGCAGCCAGGGGAGCGGGGGGATAGATACGCAGTATTTT. Amino acid sequence: CASSQGSGGIDTQYF.